This TCR beta chain was obtained from a study of blood T cell repertoires in COVID-19. In the study overall: There were acute and convalescent COVID-19 samples, and they came from the United States, Italy and Spain.

The germline V gene encodes CDR1 LNHDA and CDR2 SQIVND (reference sequence). Trimming shortened V by 9 bases and J by 4 bases, and 25 bases separated the two germline ends. CDR3 length: 17 residues. In the original processing: The assay estimated nucleated cells by amplifying reference gene primers. TCRdb's table, derived via immunoSEQ multiplex PCR, lists solely in-frame clones and lacks some. The V and J calls and clone size were taken over from that table, and D and trimming were inferred from the DNA. Altogether under 250,000 clones are present, around 82% being singletons, with the ten largest covering 4.7%.

The sequencing sample was made of peripheral blood. The genes are TRBV19 and TRBJ1-3, with D perhaps matching TRBD1 (5 bases). The source is a woman in her 70s with acute or convalescent COVID-19. This CDR3 is CASRDPQGGMWGNTIYF. For the CDR3, the DNA is TGTGCCAGCCGCGACCCGCAGGGAGGGATGTGGGGAAACACCATATATTTT.